The sequence of this T cell receptor (beta chain) was determined in a study of T cell responses to AZD1222 COVID-19 vaccine. General study points: Only a handful of AZD1222 recipients were seropositive at baseline. Repertoire sampling happened only post peak T cell response. Along spike, vaccine-associated CD4 TCRs were found throughout, with dominance at 160-218 and 743-854. Targeting of unmutated variant regions was reportedly seen in nearly half of spike-specific TCRs.

Some clones are missing from TCRdb's copy, which holds only in-frame ones; the method was immunoSEQ multiplex PCR. The profile shows approximately 210,000 clones, roughly 94% of them singletons. The CDR3 loop spans 11 amino acids. The V gene's germline CDR1 is GTSNPN and CDR2 SVGIG (reference sequence). Trimming stripped 5 bases from V and 4 bases from J, with 8 bases between. Of note for this clone: Its antigen is not known.

The sample here was peripheral blood, taken 28 days after the second dose of the MenACWY control vaccine. The chain uses TRBV30 and TRBJ1-2; tentatively, D is TRBD1 (6 bases). The source is an adult who received the MenACWY meningococcal vaccine as a control. CDR3 nucleotide sequence: TGTGCCTGGGACAGGACCTATGGCTACACCTTC. Translation gives CAWDRTYGYTF.